The 8 T cell receptor beta chains below all came from one sample that was sequenced in a study of tissue T cells after allogeneic stem cell transplantation. Assay used: immunoSEQ multiplex PCR; TCRdb lists only in-frame clones, some missing. The sample yields roughly 20,000 clones, around 70% seen once. The sequenced sample consisted of blood. The receptors originated from a female BALB/c mouse in good health. MHC haplotype of the mouse line: H2-d.

For this clone: Mouse gene names apply. Coverage ceases 1 residue before the CDR3 finishes, and the germline J gene fills in the end. V is TRBV13-2 and J is TRBJ2-4; 8 bases agree with TRBD2. With V trimmed by 5 bases and J by 0 bases, 2 bases remained unmatched. Germline assignment: CDR1 NNHNN and CDR2 SYGAGS (reference sequence). The CDR3 contains 14 residues. This CDR3 reads CASGLGASQNTLYF. Partial CDR3 DNA: TGTGCCAGCGGACTGGGGGCTAGTCAAAACACCTTGTAC.

In this sample, this clone turned up a few times. Here the gene names and germline are mouse. The DNA ends 1 residue before the CDR3 does, and the rest of the CDR3 is filled in from the germline J gene. V usage is TRBV31 and J usage is TRBJ2-1; 7 nucleotides agree with TRBD2. Trimming took 4 bases from V and 3 from J; bases not matched to a gene: 3. The CDR3 runs 13 residues. The V gene's germline CDR1 is GKSSPN and CDR2 SITVG. CDR3 loop: CAWTGGLYAEQFF. CDR3 DNA (partial): TGTGCCTGGACTGGGGGTCTCTATGCTGAGCAGTTC.

This clone has more than one count but fewer than ten. Genes here carry mouse names. The read halts 1 residue ahead of the CDR3 end, with the missing end drawn from the germline J gene. The chain carries TRBV5 and TRBJ2-7; maybe TRBD1 (5 bases). The V gene lost 0 bases and the J gene lost 7 bases, with 10 bases spanning the gap. Germline CDR1 and CDR2: LGHNA and YNLKQL (reference sequence). The CDR3 spans 13 residues. The CDR3 DNA, read in part, is TGTGCCAGCAGCCAAGATGACAGCGGGGAACAGTAC. Translated: CASSQDDSGEQY. The whole CDR3 is CASSQDDSGEQYF.

On this clone itself: The gene names here belong to mouse. The read is 1 residue too short to cover the CDR3 end, so that end is filled in from the germline J gene. V gene TRBV5 combines with J gene TRBJ1-4; D uncertain. This CDR3 is 15 amino acids long. V lost 1 base and J lost 0, with 6 bases in between. CDR1 and CDR2 from the germline V gene are LGHNA and YNLKQL (reference sequence). The CDR3 protein is CASSQGHISNERLFF. The sequenced CDR3 bases are TGTGCCAGCAGCCAAGGACACATTTCCAACGAAAGATTATTT.

Concerning this clone: Germline and genes here are mouse. The CDR3 extends 1 residue past the end of the read, so its final part is completed from the germline J gene. This chain joins TRBV20 and TRBJ1-2, with D possibly matching TRBD1 (6 bases). Germline assignment: CDR1 GFQATS and CDR2 STVNSAI. Between the trimmed V and J ends, which lost 2 bases and 5 bases, there was a span of 12 bases. The CDR3 sequence is 13 residues long. CDR3 region: CGARREGGSDYTF. The DNA read from the CDR3 is TGTGGTGCTAGGCGGGAGGGGGGTTCCGACTACACC.

This clone has a handful of counts. Gene names are mouse gene names. With the read ending 1 residue before the CDR3 end, the germline J gene is used to fill in that end. The chain links TRBV29 to TRBJ2-7; unclear D gene. Germline V CDR1 and CDR2: MSHET, SYDVDS. Deletions cut 2 bases from V and 7 bases from J, with 9 bases between. There are 12 residues in the CDR3. CDR3 DNA (partial): TGTGCTAGCAGTTTAGGAGAGGACGAACAGTAC. Its translation: CASSLGEDEQY. The whole CDR3 reads CASSLGEDEQYF. The variable domain in full, with the rest retrieved from reference TRBV29 and TRBJ2-7, is DMKVTQMPRYLIKRMGENVLLECGQDMSHETMYWYRQDPGLGLQLIYISYDVDSNSEGDIPKGYRVSRKKREHFSLILDSAKTNQTSVYFCASSLGEDEQYFGPGTRLTVL.

Notes on this clone: Each gene name is a mouse one. This chain's CDR3 is CASSDEGREGPNSDYTF. The covered CDR3 bases are TGTGCCAGCAGTGATGAAGGCAGGGAGGGCCCTAACTCCGACTACACC. The V and J genes are TRBV13-3 and TRBJ1-2, with a weak D call TRBD1 (5 bases). The observed sequence ends 1 residue before the CDR3 terminus, with the missing tail filled in from the germline J gene. Per the germline V gene, CDR1 is NNHDY and CDR2 is SYVADS. CDR3 size: 17 residues. The V end lost 0 bases, the J end lost 2 bases, and 17 bases lay between the germline ends.

Comment on this clone: Gene and germline names: mouse. The read ends 1 residue shy of where the CDR3 ends; the end is completed using the germline J gene. V gene TRBV2 combines with J gene TRBJ2-7; perhaps TRBD2 as D (5 bases). V shed 1 base and J shed 0 bases, with 7 bases lying between them. The germline gives CDR1 LGHNA, CDR2 YSYQKL. This CDR3 has 14 amino acids. Partial CDR3 DNA: TGTGCCAGCAGCCAAGGGTGGGGCTCCTATGAACAGTAC. Translated, it gives CASSQGWGSYEQY. The CDR3 as a whole reads CASSQGWGSYEQYF.